The 15 T cell receptor beta chains given below trace back to one sample, sequenced in a study of cytomegalovirus exposure and HLA in healthy donors. Primers included in the PCR were 60 Vbeta and 13 Jbeta primers. The assay was immunoSEQ multiplex PCR, and TCRdb's table has in-frame clones only and misses some. Found here are fewer than 200,000 clones, roughly 80% of them singletons; the top ten hold around 0.8%. What was sequenced was PBMCs. The receptors stem from a woman younger than 30 in good health and CMV-seronegative.

The rearrangement joins TRBV30 to TRBJ1-4, with D maybe TRBD1 (6 bases). Per the germline V gene, CDR1 is GTSNPN and CDR2 is SVGIG (reference sequence). The CDR3 length is 16 residues. V was cut by 0 bases and J by 8 bases, with 19 bases left in between. CDR3 protein: CAWSVPPAGATEKLFF. CDR3 nucleotides: TGTGCCTGGAGTGTACCTCCCGCAGGGGCAACGGAAAAACTGTTTTTT.

CDR3: CASSLDYGGKNIQYF. The CDR3, as DNA: TGTGCCAGCAGCTTAGATTATGGGGGGAAAAACATTCAGTACTTC. The V and J genes are TRBV11-3 and TRBJ2-4; D may be TRBD2 (6 bases). Germline V lookup: CDR1 SGHNT, CDR2 YENEEA. The CDR3 runs to 15 residues. Trimming stripped 0 bases from V and 4 bases from J, with 10 bases between.

This clone was seen a single time. The V and J genes are TRBV20-1 and TRBJ1-2; D call uncertain. V lost 0 bases and J lost 5, with 4 bases in between. CDR1 DFQATT and CDR2 SNEGSKA come from the germline V gene (reference sequence). The CDR3 has 11 amino acids. This chain's CDR3 is CSARDPYGYTF. DNA for the CDR3: TGCAGTGCTAGAGATCCATATGGCTACACCTTC.

The rearrangement links TRBV18 to TRBJ2-7, with 8 bases matching TRBD2. V lost 4 bases and J lost 4; bases outside the gene matches: 9. The germline CDR1 and CDR2 sequences are KGHSH and LQKENI. There are 15 residues in the CDR3. The DNA for the CDR3 is TGTGCCAGCTCACTTGGACCGGGACTAGAGTACGAGCAGTACTTC. Protein product: CASSLGPGLEYEQYF.

V and J are TRBV2 and TRBJ1-1; 9 nucleotides agree with TRBD1. The CDR3 is 16 amino acids. V shed 6 bases, J shed 5 bases, and the junction held 13 bases outside the gene matches. Per germline, CDR1 SNHLY and CDR2 FYNNEI. The chain's CDR3 is CASSPISGQGRTEAFF. In DNA form, the CDR3 reads TGTGCCAGCAGCCCTATATCGGGACAGGGTAGGACTGAAGCTTTCTTT.

This clone was seen just once. The chain uses TRBV5-1 and TRBJ2-7; 13 bases match TRBD2. Looked up from germline, CDR1 is SGHRS and CDR2 is YFSETQ. CDR3 length equals 15 residues. V shed 4 bases and J 2 bases; nucleotides not matched to a gene: 3. The CDR3 DNA follows: TGCGCCAGCAGCCTGGGACTAGCGGGAACCTACGAGCAGTACTTC. As protein: CASSLGLAGTYEQYF.

This sequence joins TRBV15 and TRBJ1-2; possible D gene TRBD1, 6 bases. Germline V lookup: CDR1 LNHNV, CDR2 YYDKDF (reference sequence). The CDR3 loop spans 17 amino acids. V dropped 0 bases and J dropped 4 bases, with 18 bases sitting between them. CDR3 coding DNA: TGTGCCACCAGCAGAGATAGAGGGGCCGGACAGTTCTATGGCTACACCTTC. As protein: CATSRDRGAGQFYGYTF. Full variable domain (rest looked up from reference TRBV15 and TRBJ1-2): DAMVIQNPRYQVTQFGKPVTLSCSQTLNHNVMYWYQQKSSQAPKLLFHYYDKDFNNEADTPDNFQSRRPNTSFCFLDIRSPGLGDTAMYLCATSRDRGAGQFYGYTFGSGTRLTVV.

The rearrangement links TRBV30 to TRBJ2-7, with a weak D call TRBD1 (6 bases). The CDR3 loop spans 13 amino acids. The germline V gene has CDR1 GTSNPN and CDR2 SVGIG (reference sequence). V shed 2 bases and J shed 6 bases, with 14 bases lying between them. This chain's CDR3 is CAWSRQERGEQYF. CDR3 nucleotides: TGTGCCTGGAGTCGACAGGAGAGGGGCGAGCAGTACTTC.

The gene calls are TRBV30 and TRBJ2-7, with D unresolved. V was shortened by 3 bases and J by 9 bases, with 18 bases between the two germline ends. This CDR3 comprises 13 residues. Germline values: CDR1 GTSNPN, CDR2 SVGIG (reference sequence). The CDR3 DNA sequence: TGTGCCTGGAGCGGCTTCCAAGCGCACGGGCAGTACTTC. Its protein is CAWSGFQAHGQYF.

The V gene is TRBV6-5, the J gene TRBJ2-2, with 10 bases matching TRBD1. This CDR3 has 16 residues. In germline, CDR1 is MNHEY, CDR2 SVGAGI. V was pared by 4 bases and J by 4 bases, with 6 bases of the junction left unmatched. DNA for the CDR3: TGTGCCAGCAGTTCCCCGGGACAGGGGACCACCGGGGAGCTGTTTTTT. This codes for CASSSPGQGTTGELFF.

The V and J genes are TRBV27 and TRBJ1-2, with 9 bases identical to TRBD1. CDR1 MNHEY and CDR2 SMNVEV come from the germline V gene (reference sequence). Germline trimming cut 2 bases from V and 3 bases from J; bases unmatched to any gene: 1. The CDR3 is 14 amino acids. CDR3 in DNA: TGTGCCAGCAGTTTAGGGACAGGGCACTATGGCTACACCTTC. Translating it yields CASSLGTGHYGYTF.

The rearrangement uses TRBV7-9 and TRBJ2-7; D may be TRBD2 (5 bases). Trimming cost V 1 base and J 3 bases, with 13 bases left between them. CDR3 length: 15 amino acids. Germline CDR1 reads SEHNR; CDR2 reads FQNEAQ (reference sequence). CDR3 DNA: TGTGCCAGCAGCTTAGAGGGCGGGTCCTACTACGAGCAGTACTTC. Protein: CASSLEGGSYYEQYF.

The chain has TRBV27 and TRBJ2-5; 7 nucleotides align to TRBD1. CDR3 length equals 14 residues. CDR1 and CDR2 from the germline V gene are MNHEY and SMNVEV (reference sequence). V lost 7 bases to trimming and J lost 3 bases; unmatched junction nucleotides: 8. CDR3 sequence (DNA): TGTGCCAGCACCCCACAGGGGAGAGAAGAGACCCAGTACTTC. Its translation: CASTPQGREETQYF.

The chain couples TRBV5-1 to TRBJ2-5; 9 bases fit TRBD1. V shed 4 bases, J shed 5 bases, and the junction held 6 bases outside the gene matches. The germline gives CDR1 SGHRS, CDR2 YFSETQ. This CDR3 region has 14 residues. The CDR3 spells CASSRDRARETQYF. CDR3 sequence (DNA): TGCGCCAGCAGCCGGGACAGGGCACGGGAGACCCAGTACTTC.

The chain joins TRBV2 to TRBJ2-4, with D possibly matching TRBD2 (6 bases). V was clipped by 3 bases and J by 7 bases, with 13 bases between them. The germline V gene encodes CDR1 SNHLY and CDR2 FYNNEI. The CDR3 is 14 residues long. The CDR3 protein is CASSDERVFNIQYF. The CDR3 DNA is TGTGCCAGCAGTGACGAGCGGGTGTTTAACATTCAGTACTTC.